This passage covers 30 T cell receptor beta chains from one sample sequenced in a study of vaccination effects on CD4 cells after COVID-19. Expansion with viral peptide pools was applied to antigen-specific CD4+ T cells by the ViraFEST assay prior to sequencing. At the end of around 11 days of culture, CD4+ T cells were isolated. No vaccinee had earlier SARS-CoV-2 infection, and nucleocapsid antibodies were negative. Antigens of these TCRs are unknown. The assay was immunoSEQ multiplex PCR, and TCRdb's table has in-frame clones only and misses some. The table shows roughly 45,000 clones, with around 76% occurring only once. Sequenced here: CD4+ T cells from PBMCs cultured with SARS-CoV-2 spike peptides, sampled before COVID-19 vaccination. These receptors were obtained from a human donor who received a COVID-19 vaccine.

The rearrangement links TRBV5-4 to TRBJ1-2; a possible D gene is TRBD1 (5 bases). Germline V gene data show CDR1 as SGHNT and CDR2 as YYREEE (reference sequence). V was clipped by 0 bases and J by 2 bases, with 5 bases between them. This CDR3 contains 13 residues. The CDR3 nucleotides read TGTGCCAGCAGCTTGGACAGGAACTATGGCTACACCTTC. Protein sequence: CASSLDRNYGYTF.

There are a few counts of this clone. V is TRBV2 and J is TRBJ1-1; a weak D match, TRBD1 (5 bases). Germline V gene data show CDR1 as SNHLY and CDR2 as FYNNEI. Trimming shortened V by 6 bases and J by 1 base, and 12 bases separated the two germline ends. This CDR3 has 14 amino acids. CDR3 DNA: TGTGCCAGCAGCCCTGATGGGGGGAACACTGAAGCTTTCTTT. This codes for CASSPDGGNTEAFF.

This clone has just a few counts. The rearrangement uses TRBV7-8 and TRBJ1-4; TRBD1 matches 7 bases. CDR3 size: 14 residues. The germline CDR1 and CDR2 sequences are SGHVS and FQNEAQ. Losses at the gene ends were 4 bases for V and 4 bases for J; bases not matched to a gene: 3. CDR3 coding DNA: TGTGCCAGCAGCTCCCGGGACAGTAATGAAAAACTGTTTTTT. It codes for CASSSRDSNEKLFF.

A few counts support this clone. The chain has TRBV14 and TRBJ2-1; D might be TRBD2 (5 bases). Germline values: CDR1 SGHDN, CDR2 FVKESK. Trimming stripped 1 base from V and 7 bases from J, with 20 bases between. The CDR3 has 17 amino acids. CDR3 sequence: CASSQVILDGVSNEQFF. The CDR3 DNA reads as TGTGCCAGCAGCCAAGTCATTCTAGACGGGGTCTCGAATGAGCAGTTCTTC.

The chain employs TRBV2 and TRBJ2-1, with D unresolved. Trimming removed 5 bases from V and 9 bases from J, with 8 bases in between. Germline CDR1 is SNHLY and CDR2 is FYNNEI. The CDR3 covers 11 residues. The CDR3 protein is CASSTSFEQFF. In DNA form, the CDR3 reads TGTGCCAGCAGTACAAGCTTTGAGCAGTTCTTC.

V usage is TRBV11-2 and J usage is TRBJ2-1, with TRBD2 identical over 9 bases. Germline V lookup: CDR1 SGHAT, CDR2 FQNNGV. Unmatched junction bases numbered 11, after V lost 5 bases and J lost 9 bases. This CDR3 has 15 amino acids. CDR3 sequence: CASSKGLALRGEQFF. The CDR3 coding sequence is TGTGCCAGCAGCAAAGGACTAGCGTTACGAGGTGAGCAGTTCTTC.

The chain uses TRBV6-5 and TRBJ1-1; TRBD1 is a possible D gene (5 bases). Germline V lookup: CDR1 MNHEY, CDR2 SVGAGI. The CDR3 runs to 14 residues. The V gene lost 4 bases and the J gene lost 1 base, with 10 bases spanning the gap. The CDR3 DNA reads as TGTGCCAGCAGTTTTTGGGACGGGAACACTGAAGCTTTCTTT. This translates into CASSFWDGNTEAFF.

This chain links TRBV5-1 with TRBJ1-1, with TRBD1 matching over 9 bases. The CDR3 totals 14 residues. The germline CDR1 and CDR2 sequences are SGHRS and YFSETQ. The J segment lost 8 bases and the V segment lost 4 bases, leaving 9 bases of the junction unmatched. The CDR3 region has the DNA TGCGCCAGCAGCCCCGGGACAGGGCCTAGGGAAGCTTTCTTT. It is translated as CASSPGTGPREAFF.

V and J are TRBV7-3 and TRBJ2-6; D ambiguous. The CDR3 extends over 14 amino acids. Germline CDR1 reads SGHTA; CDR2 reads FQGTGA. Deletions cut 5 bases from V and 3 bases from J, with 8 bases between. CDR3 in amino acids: CASSPLGGANVLTF. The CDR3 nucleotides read TGTGCCAGCAGCCCCCTGGGTGGGGCCAACGTCCTGACTTTC.

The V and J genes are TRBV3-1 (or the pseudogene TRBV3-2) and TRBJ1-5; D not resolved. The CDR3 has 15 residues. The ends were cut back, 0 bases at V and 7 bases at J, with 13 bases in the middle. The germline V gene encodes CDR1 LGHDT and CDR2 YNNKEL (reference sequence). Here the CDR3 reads CASSQDLGREQPQHF. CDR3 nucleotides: TGTGCCAGCAGCCAAGACTTAGGGAGGGAACAGCCCCAGCATTTT.

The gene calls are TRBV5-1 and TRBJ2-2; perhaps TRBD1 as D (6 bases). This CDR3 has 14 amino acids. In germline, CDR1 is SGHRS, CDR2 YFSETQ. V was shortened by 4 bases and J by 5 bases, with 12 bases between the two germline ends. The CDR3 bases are TGCGCCAGCAGCCCCTCAGGGGTTACCGGGGAGCTGTTTTTT. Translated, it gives CASSPSGVTGELFF.

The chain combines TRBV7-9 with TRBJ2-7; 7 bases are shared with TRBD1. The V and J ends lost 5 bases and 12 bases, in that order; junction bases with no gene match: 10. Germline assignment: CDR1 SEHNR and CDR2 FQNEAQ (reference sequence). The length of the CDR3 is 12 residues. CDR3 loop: CASSVSTGELYV. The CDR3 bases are TGTGCCAGCAGCGTAAGTACAGGGGAACTGTACGTC.

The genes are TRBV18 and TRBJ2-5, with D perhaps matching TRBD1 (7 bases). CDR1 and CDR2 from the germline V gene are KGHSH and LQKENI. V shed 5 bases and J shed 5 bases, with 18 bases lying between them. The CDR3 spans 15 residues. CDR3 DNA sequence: TGTGCCAGCTCAACTAGACAGGGAGGAGGCGAGACCCAGTACTTC. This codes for CASSTRQGGGETQYF.

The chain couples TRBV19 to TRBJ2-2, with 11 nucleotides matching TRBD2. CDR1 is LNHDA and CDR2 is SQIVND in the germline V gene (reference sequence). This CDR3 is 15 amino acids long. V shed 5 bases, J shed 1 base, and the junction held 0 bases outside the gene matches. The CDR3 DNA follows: TGTGCCAGTAGTGGACTAGCGGGGAACACCGGGGAGCTGTTTTTT. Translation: CASSGLAGNTGELFF.

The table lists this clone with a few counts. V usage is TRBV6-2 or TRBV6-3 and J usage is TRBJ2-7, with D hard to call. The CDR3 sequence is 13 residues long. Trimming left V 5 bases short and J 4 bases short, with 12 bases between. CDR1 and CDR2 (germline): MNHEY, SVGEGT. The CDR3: CASSRADGYEQYV. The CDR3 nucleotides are TGTGCCAGCAGTAGGGCAGACGGTTACGAGCAGTACGTC.

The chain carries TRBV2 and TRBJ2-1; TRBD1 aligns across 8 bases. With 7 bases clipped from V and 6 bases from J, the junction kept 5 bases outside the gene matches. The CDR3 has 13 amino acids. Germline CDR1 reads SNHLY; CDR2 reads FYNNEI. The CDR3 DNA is TGTGCCAGCATCAGGGGGCTAGTCAATGAGCAGTTCTTC. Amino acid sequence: CASIRGLVNEQFF. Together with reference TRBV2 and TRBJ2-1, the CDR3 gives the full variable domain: EPEVTQTPSHQVTQMGQEVILRCVPISNHLYFYWYRQILGQKVEFLVSFYNNEISEKSEIFDDQFSVERPDGSNFTLKIRSTKLEDSAMYFCASIRGLVNEQFFGPGTRLTVL.

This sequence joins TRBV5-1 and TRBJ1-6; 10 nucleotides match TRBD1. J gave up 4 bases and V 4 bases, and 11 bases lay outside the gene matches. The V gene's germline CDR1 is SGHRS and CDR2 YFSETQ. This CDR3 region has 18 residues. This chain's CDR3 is CASSPRDRGQQYNSPLHF. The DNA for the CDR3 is TGCGCCAGCAGCCCCCGGGACAGGGGCCAGCAATATAATTCACCCCTCCACTTT.

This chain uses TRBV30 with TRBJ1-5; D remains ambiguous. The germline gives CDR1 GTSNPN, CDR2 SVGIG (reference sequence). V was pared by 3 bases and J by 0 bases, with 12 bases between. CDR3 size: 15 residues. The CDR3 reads CAWSHGLDSNQPQHF. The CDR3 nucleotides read TGTGCCTGGAGCCACGGGCTCGATAGCAATCAGCCCCAGCATTTT.

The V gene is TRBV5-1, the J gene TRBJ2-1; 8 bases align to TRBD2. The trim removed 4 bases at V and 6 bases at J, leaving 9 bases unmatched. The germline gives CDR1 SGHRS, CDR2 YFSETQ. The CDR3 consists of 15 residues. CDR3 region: CASSAISGTSNEQFF. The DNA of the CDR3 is TGCGCCAGCAGCGCAATTTCCGGGACTAGCAATGAGCAGTTCTTC.

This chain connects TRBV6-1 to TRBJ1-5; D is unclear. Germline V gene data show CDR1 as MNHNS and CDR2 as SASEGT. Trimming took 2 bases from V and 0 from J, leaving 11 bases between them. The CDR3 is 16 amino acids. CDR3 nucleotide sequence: TGTGCCAGCAGTGAACAGGAGAACAATAGCAATCAGCCCCAGCATTTT. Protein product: CASSEQENNSNQPQHF.

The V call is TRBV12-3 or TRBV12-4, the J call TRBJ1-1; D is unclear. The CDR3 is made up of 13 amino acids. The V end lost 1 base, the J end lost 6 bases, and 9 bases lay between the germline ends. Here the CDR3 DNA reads TGTGCCAGCAGTTTAGGGTTCTCAGCTGAAGCTTTCTTT. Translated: CASSLGFSAEAFF.

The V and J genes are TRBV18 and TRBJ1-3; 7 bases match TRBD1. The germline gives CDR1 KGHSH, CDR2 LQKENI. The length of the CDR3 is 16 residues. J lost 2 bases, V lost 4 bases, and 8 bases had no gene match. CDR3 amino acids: CASSREQGSAGNTIYF. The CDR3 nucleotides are TGTGCCAGCTCACGAGAACAGGGGTCGGCTGGAAACACCATATATTTT.

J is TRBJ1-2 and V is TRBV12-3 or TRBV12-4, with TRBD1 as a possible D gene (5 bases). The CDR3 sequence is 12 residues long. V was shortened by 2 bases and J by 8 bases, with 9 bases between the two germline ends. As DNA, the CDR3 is TGTGCCAGCAGTTTATTTCAGGGCGGCTACACCTTC. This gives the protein CASSLFQGGYTF.

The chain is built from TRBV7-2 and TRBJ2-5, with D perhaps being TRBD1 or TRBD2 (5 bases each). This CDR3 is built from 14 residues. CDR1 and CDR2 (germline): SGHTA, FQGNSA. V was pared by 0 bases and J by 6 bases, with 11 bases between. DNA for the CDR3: TGTGCCAGCAGCTTAGCGGGGACCCCCAAGACCCAGTACTTC. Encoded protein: CASSLAGTPKTQYF.

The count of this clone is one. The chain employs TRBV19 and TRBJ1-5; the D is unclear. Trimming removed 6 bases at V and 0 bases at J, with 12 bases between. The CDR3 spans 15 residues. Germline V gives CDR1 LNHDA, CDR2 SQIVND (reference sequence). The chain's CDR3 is CASSGRAYSNQPQHF. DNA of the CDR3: TGTGCCAGTAGCGGACGGGCTTATAGCAATCAGCCCCAGCATTTT.

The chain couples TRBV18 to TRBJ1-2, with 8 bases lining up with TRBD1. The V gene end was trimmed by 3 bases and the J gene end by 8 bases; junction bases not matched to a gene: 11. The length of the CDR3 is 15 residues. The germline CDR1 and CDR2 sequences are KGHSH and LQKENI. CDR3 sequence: CASSPTRTGQDGYTF. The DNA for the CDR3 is TGTGCCAGCTCACCGACCCGGACAGGGCAGGACGGCTACACCTTC.

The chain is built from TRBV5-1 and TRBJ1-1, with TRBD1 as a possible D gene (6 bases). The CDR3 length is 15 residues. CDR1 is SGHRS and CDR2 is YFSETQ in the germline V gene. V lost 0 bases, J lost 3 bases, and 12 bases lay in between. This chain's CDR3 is CASSLEPGAHTEAFF. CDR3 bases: TGCGCCAGCAGCTTGGAACCGGGGGCCCACACTGAAGCTTTCTTT.

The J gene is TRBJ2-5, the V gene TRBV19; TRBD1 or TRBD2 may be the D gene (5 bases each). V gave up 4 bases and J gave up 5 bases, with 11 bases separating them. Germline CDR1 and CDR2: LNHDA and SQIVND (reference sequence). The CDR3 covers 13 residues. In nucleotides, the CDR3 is TGTGCCAGTAGTACCACAGAGGGGGAGACCCAGTACTTC. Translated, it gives CASSTTEGETQYF.

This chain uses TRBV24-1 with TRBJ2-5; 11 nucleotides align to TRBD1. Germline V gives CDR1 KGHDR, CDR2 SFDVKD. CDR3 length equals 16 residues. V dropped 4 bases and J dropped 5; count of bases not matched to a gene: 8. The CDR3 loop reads CATSDSGQGARETQYF. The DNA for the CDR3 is TGTGCCACCAGTGACTCCGGACAGGGGGCTAGGGAGACCCAGTACTTC.

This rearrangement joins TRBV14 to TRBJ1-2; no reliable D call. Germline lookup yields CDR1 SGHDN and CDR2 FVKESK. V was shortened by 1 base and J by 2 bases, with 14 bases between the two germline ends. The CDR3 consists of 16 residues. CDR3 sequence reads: CASSQVAGILNYGYTF. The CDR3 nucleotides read TGTGCCAGCAGCCAAGTCGCGGGGATCTTAAACTATGGCTACACCTTC. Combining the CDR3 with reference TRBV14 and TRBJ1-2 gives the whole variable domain EAGVTQFPSHSVIEKGQTVTLRCDPISGHDNLYWYRRVMGKEIKFLLHFVKESKQDESGMPNNRFLAERTGGTYSTLKVQPAELEDSGVYFCASSQVAGILNYGYTFGSGTRLTVV.